This record covers a single T cell receptor beta chain. This CDR3 spans 18 amino acids. The germline V gene encodes CDR1 LNHDA and CDR2 SQIVND (reference sequence). V shed 2 bases, J shed 1 base, and the junction held 13 bases outside the gene matches. The data were obtained in a study of OX40 agonist ivuxolimab in advanced cancers. Patients with a history of autoimmune disease or on systemic immunosuppression were excluded. The assay was immunoSEQ multiplex PCR, and TCRdb's table has in-frame clones only and misses some. The sample shows almost 70,000 clones, 86% of them seen only once. The chain carries TRBV19 and TRBJ1-2, with TRBD1 matching over 7 bases. Sequencing was performed on CD4+ or CD8+ T cells sorted from blood, taken in a trial of the OX40 agonist ivuxolimab. This clonotype originated in an adult with an advanced solid tumor such as melanoma, head and neck, liver or kidney cancer. CDR3 bases: TGTGCCAGTAGTATAAGAGGCGGGGGACAGAGAGTTAACTATGGCTACACCTTC. This sequence encodes CASSIRGGGQRVNYGYTF.